This T cell receptor beta chain was found in a study of naive and memory T cell subsets. Germline V gene sequence: CDR1 DFQATT, CDR2 SNEGSKA (reference sequence). This CDR3 has 13 amino acids. The V gene end was trimmed by 3 bases and the J gene end by 3 bases; junction bases not matched to a gene: 1. After the first PCR, alpha and beta chain libraries were processed separately. Cells stained for CD3, CD4, CD8, CD45RA and CD27 were sorted into four subsets. Study outcomes and limitations: Naive and memory repertoire findings lacked a ground truth for validation.

An equimolar mix of two oligonucleotides served as the beta constant-region primer for TRBC1 and TRBC2. The ligated cDNA underwent four PCR rounds using SP2 and nested alpha and beta constant-region primers. TCRdb called the UMI-ligation and nested PCR reads again in MiXCR, with one record for every CDR3 protein. The table includes 95,000 to 150,000 distinct CDR3 sequences, just over 35% detected once. This clonotype was observed a handful of times. As yet, its antigen is unknown. This clonotype was sampled from a human donor in good health. The rearrangement links TRBV20-1 to TRBJ2-1; the match to TRBD2 covers 8 bases. The sequencing input was central memory CD4+ T cells from blood. CDR3 in amino acids: CSARGLVYNEQFF. As DNA, the CDR3 is TGCAGTGCTAGGGGACTAGTCTACAATGAGCAGTTCTTC.